The TCR beta chain under discussion was sequenced for a study of OX40 agonist ivuxolimab in advanced cancers. Across the whole study: Earlier treatment with anti-PD-1, anti-PD-L1 or anti-CTLA-4 was permitted, and 35% to 45% had received some.

Germline V gives CDR1 SEHNR, CDR2 FQNEAQ (reference sequence). This CDR3 region has 15 residues. Trimming stripped 5 bases from V and 0 bases from J, with 12 bases between. The method was immunoSEQ multiplex PCR; TCRdb's version includes in-frame clones alone and lacks a portion of them. The data hold about 80,000 clones, with approximately 92% observed a single time. The TCR comes from an adult with an advanced solid tumor such as melanoma, head and neck, liver or kidney cancer. Material: CD4+ or CD8+ T cells sorted from blood, obtained in a trial of the OX40 agonist ivuxolimab. The chain is built from TRBV7-9 and TRBJ2-3, with D possibly TRBD1 on 6 matching bases. CDR3 region: CASSHRQVSTDTQYF. The CDR3, as DNA: TGTGCCAGCAGCCACCGACAGGTTAGCACAGATACGCAGTATTTT.